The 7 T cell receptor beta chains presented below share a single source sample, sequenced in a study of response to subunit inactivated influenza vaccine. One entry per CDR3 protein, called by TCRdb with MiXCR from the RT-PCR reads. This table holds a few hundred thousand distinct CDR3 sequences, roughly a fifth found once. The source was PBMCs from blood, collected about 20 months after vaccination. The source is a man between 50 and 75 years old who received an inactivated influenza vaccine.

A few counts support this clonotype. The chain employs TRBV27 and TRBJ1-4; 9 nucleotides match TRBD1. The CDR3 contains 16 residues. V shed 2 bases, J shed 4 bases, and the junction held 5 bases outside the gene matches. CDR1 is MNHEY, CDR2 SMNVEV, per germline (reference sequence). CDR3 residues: CASSLGQGWINEKLFF. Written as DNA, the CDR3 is TGTGCCAGCAGTTTAGGACAGGGGTGGATTAATGAAAAACTGTTTTTT.

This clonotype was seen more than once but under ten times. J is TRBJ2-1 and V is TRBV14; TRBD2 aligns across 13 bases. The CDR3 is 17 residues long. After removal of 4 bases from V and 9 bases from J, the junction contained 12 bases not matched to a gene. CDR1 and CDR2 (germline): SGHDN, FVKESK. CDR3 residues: CASSPSLGLAGNTEQFF. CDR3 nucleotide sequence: TGTGCCAGCAGCCCCTCCCTGGGACTAGCGGGAAACACTGAGCAGTTCTTC.

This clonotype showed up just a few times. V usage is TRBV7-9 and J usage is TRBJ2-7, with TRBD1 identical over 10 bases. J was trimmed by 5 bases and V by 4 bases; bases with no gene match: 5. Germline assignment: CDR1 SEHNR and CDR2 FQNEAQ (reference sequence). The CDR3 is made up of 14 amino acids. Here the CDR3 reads CASSSDRGSDEQYF. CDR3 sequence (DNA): TGTGCCAGCAGCTCGGACAGGGGGAGCGACGAGCAGTACTTC.

In DNA, the CDR3 is TGTGCCAGCAGTGAACGGCCGGGGCTGGGGTACGAGCAGTACTTC. It encodes CASSERPGLGYEQYF. V gene TRBV2 combines with J gene TRBJ2-7, with D perhaps given as TRBD1 or TRBD2 (5 bases each). Germline CDR1 SNHLY, CDR2 FYNNEI. V lost 2 bases and J lost 4, with 15 bases in between. This CDR3 spans 15 amino acids.

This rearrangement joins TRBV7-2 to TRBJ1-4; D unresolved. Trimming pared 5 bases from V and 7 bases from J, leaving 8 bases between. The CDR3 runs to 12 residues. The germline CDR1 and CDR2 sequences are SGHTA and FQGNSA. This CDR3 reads CASSIRREKLFF. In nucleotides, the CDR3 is TGTGCCAGCAGCATTAGACGTGAAAAACTGTTTTTT. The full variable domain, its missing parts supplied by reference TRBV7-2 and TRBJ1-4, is GAGVSQSPSNKVTEKGKDVELRCDPISGHTALYWYRQSLGQGLEFLIYFQGNSAPDKSGLPSDRFSAERTGGSVSTLTIQRTQQEDSAVYLCASSIRREKLFFGSGTQLSVL.

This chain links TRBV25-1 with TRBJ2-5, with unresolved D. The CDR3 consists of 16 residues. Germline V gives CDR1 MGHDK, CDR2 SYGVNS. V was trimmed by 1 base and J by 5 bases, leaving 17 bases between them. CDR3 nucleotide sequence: TGTGCCAGCAGTGAATTTGTAGGTCGTGTTCGCGAGACCCAGTACTTC. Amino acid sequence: CASSEFVGRVRETQYF.

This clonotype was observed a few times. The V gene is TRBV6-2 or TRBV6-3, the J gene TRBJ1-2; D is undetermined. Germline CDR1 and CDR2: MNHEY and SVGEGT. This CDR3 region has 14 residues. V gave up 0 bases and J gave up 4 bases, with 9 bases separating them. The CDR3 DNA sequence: TGTGCCAGCAGTTACTCGAAACGGGCCTATGGCTACACCTTC. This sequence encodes CASSYSKRAYGYTF.